This T cell receptor beta chain originates from a study of OX40 agonist ivuxolimab in advanced cancers. On the study more broadly: With a range of roughly 23 to 79, age averaged about 58 years, and around 80% were male.

For this clone: Antigen specificity is unknown.

Germline V gives CDR1 SGHVS, CDR2 FNYEAQ. V dropped 5 bases and J dropped 2; count of bases not matched to a gene: 2. The CDR3 runs 15 residues. Here immunoSEQ multiplex PCR was the method, and the copy in TCRdb shows in-frame clones only, minus some. Of more than 45,000 clones in the sample, about four fifths are singletons; the top ten hold roughly 4.4%. General study results and limits: The study did not work out the antigen specificity of the expanded peripheral T cells.

The input for sequencing was CD4+ or CD8+ T cells sorted from blood, taken in a trial of the OX40 agonist ivuxolimab. The TCR sequence derives from an adult with an advanced solid tumor such as melanoma, head and neck, liver or kidney cancer. The chain links TRBV7-6 to TRBJ1-4; TRBD1 matches 10 bases. DNA for the CDR3: TGTGCCAGCAGCCTGGGACAGGGGACTAATGAAAAACTGTTTTTT. As protein: CASSLGQGTNEKLFF.